The 9 T cell receptor beta chains below all came from one sample that was sequenced in a study of OX40 agonist ivuxolimab in advanced cancers. The library was produced with the immunoSEQ multiplex PCR assay. TCRdb took over this immuneACCESS table, retaining in-frame rearrangements with V and J assigned. Such tables are incomplete; in checked studies, under half of the missing clones stem from an unresolved V gene, and the remainder is unexplained. A total of about 100,000 clones appear in this sample, under 95% of them only once. The ten most abundant clones make up approximately 1.2% of the sample. This material consisted of CD4+ or CD8+ T cells sorted from blood, taken in a trial of the OX40 agonist ivuxolimab. These receptors came from an adult with an advanced solid tumor such as melanoma, head and neck, liver or kidney cancer.

This clone was counted once. V is TRBV11-2 and J is TRBJ2-1; D is uncertain. V lost 8 bases and J lost 5, with 4 bases in between. CDR3 length: 10 residues. CDR1 and CDR2 from the germline V gene are SGHAT and FQNNGV. Written as DNA, the CDR3 is TGTGCCAGCGGTGACAATGAGCAGTTCTTC. Amino acids: CASGDNEQFF.

This chain uses TRBV9 with TRBJ2-5, with a possible D match to TRBD2 (5 bases). The length of the CDR3 is 15 residues. CDR1 and CDR2 from the germline V gene are SGDLS and YYNGEE. The V end lost 4 bases, the J end lost 2 bases, and 15 bases lay between the germline ends. CDR3 sequence (DNA): TGTGCCAGCAGCCCACCGACGGGGAATCAAGAGACCCAGTACTTC. It is translated as CASSPPTGNQETQYF.

This chain joins TRBV6-6 and TRBJ2-3; D remains ambiguous. V shed 2 bases and J shed 0 bases, with 9 bases lying between them. Germline V CDR1 and CDR2: MNHNY, SVGAGI (reference sequence). The CDR3 spans 15 residues. The CDR3 DNA sequence: TGTGCCAGCAGTTACGGCGGACCTAGCACAGATACGCAGTATTTT. It specifies CASSYGGPSTDTQYF.

A single count supports this clone. This sequence joins TRBV7-2 and TRBJ2-1; D might be TRBD1 (6 bases). CDR1 SGHTA and CDR2 FQGNSA come from the germline V gene. CDR3 length: 13 residues. V dropped 1 base and J dropped 10 bases, with 11 bases sitting between them. The DNA of the CDR3 is TGTGCCAGCAGCTTAGGGGGGCTTGGGGAGCAGTTCTTC. Residues: CASSLGGLGEQFF.

This chain links TRBV9 with TRBJ2-1, with D unclear. CDR3 length: 14 residues. V lost 1 base and J lost 6, with 11 bases in between. Looked up from germline, CDR1 is SGDLS and CDR2 is YYNGEE. The CDR3 DNA sequence: TGTGCCAGCAGCGTATCGGGTGGCGGCAATGAGCAGTTCTTC. It codes for CASSVSGGGNEQFF.

The chain has TRBV9 and TRBJ1-1, with D unresolved. In germline, CDR1 is SGDLS, CDR2 YYNGEE. The CDR3 extends over 13 amino acids. V lost 4 bases and J lost 1, with 8 bases in between. The CDR3 here is CASSYAPNTEAFF. The CDR3 coding sequence is TGTGCCAGCAGCTACGCGCCGAACACTGAAGCTTTCTTT.

The gene calls are TRBV2 and TRBJ1-3, with 8 bases lining up with TRBD1. J gave up 5 bases and V 5 bases, and 5 bases lay outside the gene matches. Germline V gives CDR1 SNHLY, CDR2 FYNNEI. The CDR3 has 14 residues. The CDR3, as DNA: TGTGCCAGCAGTTCCAGGGGGCCGAGAAACACCATATATTTT. Its protein is CASSSRGPRNTIYF.

Notes on this clone: The same CDR3 is also encoded by other DNA sequences in this sample. The V call is TRBV9, the J call TRBJ1-5; D gene ambiguous. The CDR3 contains 13 residues. Germline V lookup: CDR1 SGDLS, CDR2 YYNGEE. The V end was cut by 3 bases, the J end by 1 base, with 5 bases between. The CDR3 sequence is CASSADSNQPQHF. Written as DNA, the CDR3 is TGTGCCAGCAGCGCGGACAGCAATCAGCCCCAGCATTTT.

The gene calls are TRBV4-3 and TRBJ2-7; D gene ambiguous. This CDR3 is 13 amino acids long. The V and J ends lost 0 bases and 3 bases respectively, with 6 bases between them. The germline gives CDR1 LGHNA, CDR2 YSLEER. CDR3 DNA sequence: TGCGCCAGCAGCCAAGATACGTACTACGAGCAGTACTTC. Translation: CASSQDTYYEQYF.